The 30 T cell receptor beta chains below all came from one sample that was sequenced in a study of T-cell reconstitution after alpha-beta-depleted transplantation in children. This sample's TCRbeta library carried unique molecular identifier barcodes. TCRdb re-derived calls from the PCR reads in MiXCR, one entry per CDR3 protein. The repertoire has 250,000 or so distinct CDR3 sequences, roughly a quarter of them found once; the top ten carry 4.5% to 5.5%. The sequencing used PBMCs, mostly from graft donor cells, collected 360 days after TCRalphabeta/CD19-depleted stem cell transplant. Receptors were obtained from a female patient between 2 and 10 years old who had a stem cell transplant for congenital amegakaryocytic thrombocytopenia, so the T cells may come from the graft donor.

V and J are TRBV24-1 and TRBJ2-1; no definite D call. This CDR3 is built from 14 residues. The germline gives CDR1 KGHDR, CDR2 SFDVKD. The ends were cut back, 0 bases at V and 8 bases at J, with 10 bases in the middle. CDR3 in DNA: TGTGCCACCAGTGATTTGAGGTGGCTCGATGAGCAGTTCTTC. It specifies CATSDLRWLDEQFF.

This clonotype was seen more than once but under ten times. V and J are TRBV4-3 and TRBJ2-7; D uncertain. The CDR3 is made up of 13 amino acids. The V gene's germline CDR1 is LGHNA and CDR2 YSLEER. V dropped 0 bases and J dropped 5 bases, with 8 bases sitting between them. The CDR3 region is CASSQEMADEQYF. As DNA, the CDR3 is TGCGCCAGCAGCCAAGAAATGGCAGACGAGCAGTACTTC.

This clonotype showed up just a few times. The chain links TRBV10-3 to TRBJ1-2; D gene uncertain. Germline V gene lookup returns CDR1 ENHRY and CDR2 SYGVKD. Trimming pared 0 bases from V and 6 bases from J, leaving 8 bases between. The CDR3 has 13 amino acids. Here the CDR3 reads CAISESGRDGYTF. The CDR3 DNA follows: TGTGCCATCAGTGAGTCCGGACGAGATGGCTACACCTTC.

The chain couples TRBV29-1 to TRBJ2-3; D possibly matches TRBD1 or TRBD2 (6 bases each). Trimming left V 4 bases short and J 3 bases short, with 14 bases between. The CDR3 loop spans 14 amino acids. From germline, CDR1 is SQVTM and CDR2 ANQGSEA. CDR3: CSVVRGLVTDTQYF. The DNA for the CDR3 is TGCAGCGTTGTTCGGGGGCTCGTTACAGATACGCAGTATTTT.

The chain employs TRBV20-1 and TRBJ2-7; D is undetermined. Trimming took off 2 bases at V and 4 bases at J, with 9 bases between the two ends. The germline gives CDR1 DFQATT, CDR2 SNEGSKA (reference sequence). The CDR3 runs 12 residues. The CDR3 DNA reads as TGCAGTGCTAGATCCAGCCTTTACGAGCAGTACTTC. This gives the protein CSARSSLYEQYF.

The chain combines TRBV7-2 with TRBJ2-5; 10 bases match TRBD2. Germline lookup yields CDR1 SGHTA and CDR2 FQGNSA. V was pared by 7 bases and J by 6 bases, with 14 bases of the junction left unmatched. The CDR3 totals 16 residues. CDR3: CASTLNAGLASKTQYF. The CDR3 bases are TGTGCCAGCACCCTCAATGCGGGACTAGCGTCAAAGACCCAGTACTTC.

This clonotype was found a few times. A clone one base away is much larger, so this may be a read error. In DNA, the CDR3 is TGTGCCATCAGCCCGATGGACAGGGCATGGGGACCGCCCTACGAGCAGTACTTC. Amino acids: CAISPMDRAWGPPYEQYF. The rearrangement joins TRBV12-3 or TRBV12-4 to TRBJ2-7; 8 bases align to TRBD1. This CDR3 contains 18 residues. The V gene end was trimmed by 10 bases and the J gene end by 2 bases; junction bases not matched to a gene: 22.

V usage is TRBV6-2 or TRBV6-3 and J usage is TRBJ2-7, with 11 bases that match TRBD2. The CDR3 runs to 14 residues. Germline values: CDR1 MNHEY, CDR2 SVGEGT. V gave up 4 bases and J gave up 5 bases; unmatched junction bases: 4. In DNA, the CDR3 is TGTGCCAGCAGTTTACTAGCGGGAGCTAACGAGCAGTACTTC. The encoded protein is CASSLLAGANEQYF.

V is TRBV7-8 and J is TRBJ2-3; D not resolved. Germline V CDR1 and CDR2: SGHVS, FQNEAQ. With 5 bases removed from V and 2 bases from J, the gap between germline ends came to 11 bases. The CDR3 length is 14 residues. The CDR3 protein is CASSPDAYTDTQYF. The CDR3 nucleotides read TGTGCCAGCAGCCCTGACGCGTACACAGATACGCAGTATTTT.

This clonotype was seen a handful of times. The J gene is TRBJ1-5, the V gene TRBV12-3 or TRBV12-4, with D possibly TRBD1 on 6 matching bases. There are 16 residues in the CDR3. V lost 3 bases, J lost 5 bases, and 17 bases lay in between. In DNA form, the CDR3 reads TGTGCCAGCAGTTTGCCGGACAGTTGGTACTATCAGCCCCAGCATTTT. As protein: CASSLPDSWYYQPQHF.

The chain links TRBV24-1 to TRBJ2-2; 7 positions match TRBD1. In germline, CDR1 is KGHDR, CDR2 SFDVKD. V trimming: 5 bases; J trimming: 3 bases; junction bases outside the gene matches: 5. CDR3 length equals 15 residues. For the CDR3, the DNA is TGTGCCACCAGTGGGGGACAGCGGTACACCGGGGAGCTGTTTTTT. It encodes CATSGGQRYTGELFF.

The CDR3 coding sequence is TGTGCCTGGTCACAAGAGACCCAGTACTTC. This gives the protein CAWSQETQYF. V and J are TRBV30 and TRBJ2-5; D remains unclear. There are 10 residues in the CDR3. Between the trimmed V and J ends, which lost 5 bases and 2 bases, there was a span of 3 bases. Germline V gene data show CDR1 as GTSNPN and CDR2 as SVGIG (reference sequence).

The rearrangement joins TRBV3-1 to TRBJ1-4; TRBD1 agrees at 8 bases. The length of the CDR3 is 13 residues. J lost 7 bases, V lost 5 bases, and 3 bases had no gene match. CDR1 is LGHDT, CDR2 YNNKEL, per germline (reference sequence). The CDR3 DNA reads TGTGCCAGCAGCGACAGGGGAGGTGAAAAACTGTTTTTT. Translating gives CASSDRGGEKLFF. The full variable domain, rest sourced from reference TRBV3-1 and TRBJ1-4, is DTAVSQTPKYLVTQMGNDKSIKCEQNLGHDTMYWYKQDSKKFLKIMFSYNNKELIINETVPNRFSPKSPDKAHLNLHINSLELGDSAVYFCASSDRGGEKLFFGSGTQLSVL.

This clonotype was seen a handful of times. J is TRBJ2-1 and V is TRBV3-1; D is possibly TRBD1 or TRBD2 (5 bases each). CDR3 length: 15 amino acids. The V gene lost 0 bases and the J gene lost 7 bases, with 13 bases spanning the gap. Per the germline V gene, CDR1 is LGHDT and CDR2 is YNNKEL (reference sequence). Here the CDR3 DNA reads TGTGCCAGCAGCCAAGAGGGGGTCTTTGGGAATGAGCAGTTCTTC. Its protein is CASSQEGVFGNEQFF.

The table lists this clonotype with many counts. The chain uses TRBV4-2 and TRBJ2-7; 7 bases line up with TRBD2. The CDR3 spans 15 residues. Germline V gives CDR1 LGHNA, CDR2 YNFKEQ. The J segment lost 3 bases and the V segment lost 6 bases, leaving 11 bases of the junction unmatched. DNA for the CDR3: TGTGCCAGCAGTGGCGAGGGCGGGAGCTACTACGAGCAGTACTTC. As protein: CASSGEGGSYYEQYF.

J is TRBJ2-1 and V is TRBV4-1, with TRBD1 identical over 7 bases. The CDR3 has 16 residues. J was trimmed by 9 bases and V by 2 bases; bases with no gene match: 13. Germline V gene data show CDR1 as MGHRA and CDR2 as YSYEKL. This CDR3 is CASSQSLAVRDSEQFF. CDR3 bases: TGCGCCAGCAGCCAAAGCCTAGCCGTACGGGACAGTGAGCAGTTCTTC.

This clonotype has only one observation. J is TRBJ1-5 and V is TRBV7-6, with D perhaps matching TRBD1 (6 bases). The CDR3 sequence is 15 residues long. The V end lost 4 bases, the J end lost 11 bases, and 21 bases lay between the germline ends. Germline CDR1 reads SGHVS; CDR2 reads FNYEAQ. CDR3 sequence: CASSSWRGPGVAQHF. CDR3 bases: TGTGCCAGCAGCTCCTGGCGGGGGCCAGGGGTCGCCCAGCATTTT.

This CDR3 reads CASSPWGESRLKDTQYF. The CDR3 nucleotides are TGTGCCAGCAGTCCATGGGGGGAGTCGCGACTTAAAGATACGCAGTATTTT. The rearrangement uses TRBV28 and TRBJ2-3; TRBD2 is a possible D gene (6 bases). V was cut by 5 bases and J by 5 bases, with 23 bases left in between. The CDR3 consists of 17 residues. Germline V gives CDR1 MDHEN, CDR2 SYDVKM. Full variable domain (outside the CDR3, taken from reference TRBV28 and TRBJ2-3): DVKVTQSSRYLVKRTGEKVFLECVQDMDHENMFWYRQDPGLGLRLIYFSYDVKMKEKGDIPEGYSVSREKKERFSLILESASTNQTSMYLCASSPWGESRLKDTQYFGPGTRLTVL.

This rearrangement joins TRBV18 to TRBJ2-1, with D possibly being TRBD2 (6 bases). V gave up 1 base and J gave up 10 bases, with 14 bases separating them. Germline V CDR1 and CDR2: KGHSH, LQKENI. The length of the CDR3 is 14 residues. The CDR3: CASSPLQLAGEQFF. DNA for the CDR3: TGTGCCAGCTCACCACTCCAACTAGCCGGAGAGCAGTTCTTC.

The chain uses TRBV5-6 and TRBJ2-3, with TRBD1 as a possible D gene (6 bases). The germline V and J ends were trimmed by 4 bases and 3 bases, with 15 bases remaining between them. CDR3 length: 15 amino acids. Germline CDR1 reads SGHDT; CDR2 reads YYEEEE. This CDR3 reads CASSPTGSGTDTQYF. For the CDR3, the DNA is TGTGCCAGCAGCCCAACAGGGTCGGGAACAGATACGCAGTATTTT.

This clonotype has just a few counts. The rearrangement links TRBV15 to TRBJ2-2, with 9 positions matching TRBD1. V lost 0 bases, J lost 6 bases, and 11 bases stayed unmatched. The germline V gene has CDR1 LNHNV and CDR2 YYDKDF (reference sequence). The CDR3 totals 18 residues. In DNA, the CDR3 is TGTGCCACCAGCAGAGATAGGGTTGGGACAGGGCTCGCCGGGGAGCTGTTTTTT. Translated: CATSRDRVGTGLAGELFF.

CDR3 residues: CATWDPNNEQFF. The CDR3 DNA sequence: TGTGCCACCTGGGACCCGAACAATGAGCAGTTCTTC. The V and J genes are TRBV2 and TRBJ2-1; D is tentatively TRBD1 or TRBD2 (5 bases each). The CDR3 consists of 12 residues. Trimming stripped 10 bases from V and 5 bases from J, with 12 bases between. CDR1 and CDR2 (germline): SNHLY, FYNNEI.

The rearrangement links TRBV12-3 or TRBV12-4 to TRBJ2-1; 7 nucleotides agree with TRBD1. The CDR3 totals 14 residues. V trimming: 6 bases; J trimming: 9 bases; junction bases outside the gene matches: 11. Here the CDR3 reads CASSPRGSWSEQFF. For the CDR3, the DNA is TGTGCCAGCAGCCCCAGGGGGTCGTGGAGTGAGCAGTTCTTC.

The chain employs TRBV12-3 or TRBV12-4 and TRBJ2-5; TRBD2 might be the D (5 bases). The CDR3 contains 11 residues. Trimming took off 6 bases at V and 10 bases at J, with 12 bases between the two ends. CDR3 amino acids: CASSPGIIQYF. CDR3 bases: TGTGCCAGCAGCCCCGGGATCATCCAGTACTTC.

A few counts support this clonotype. The chain employs TRBV6-1 and TRBJ1-5; D possibly corresponds to TRBD1 (6 bases). Trimming removed 6 bases from V and 1 base from J, with 22 bases in between. This CDR3 is 18 amino acids long. Germline assignment: CDR1 MNHNS and CDR2 SASEGT. The CDR3 sequence is CASSTRRGVIASNQPQHF. Written as DNA, the CDR3 is TGTGCCAGCAGCACCCGAAGGGGGGTGATTGCGAGCAATCAGCCCCAGCATTTT.

The V gene is TRBV15, the J gene TRBJ1-1; D call uncertain. Trimming removed 5 bases from V and 1 base from J, with 14 bases in between. CDR1 is LNHNV, CDR2 YYDKDF, per germline (reference sequence). The CDR3 extends over 15 amino acids. The CDR3 loop is CATSSTRGTNTEAFF. CDR3 nucleotide sequence: TGTGCCACCAGCTCGACGCGGGGTACGAACACTGAAGCTTTCTTT.

This clonotype has more than one count but fewer than ten. The chain uses TRBV28 and TRBJ2-1; 8 bases are shared with TRBD2. The V gene end was trimmed by 6 bases and the J gene end by 4 bases; junction bases not matched to a gene: 8. Germline V gene lookup returns CDR1 MDHEN and CDR2 SYDVKM. The CDR3 length is 15 residues. The CDR3 region is CASRLLADPYNEQFF. CDR3 DNA: TGTGCCAGCAGATTACTAGCGGACCCTTACAATGAGCAGTTCTTC.

This clonotype was picked up a small number of times. The chain is built from TRBV10-3 and TRBJ2-1, with D tentatively TRBD2 (7 bases). The V end was cut by 6 bases, the J end by 6 bases, with 21 bases between. The germline gives CDR1 ENHRY, CDR2 SYGVKD. There are 16 residues in the CDR3. The CDR3 protein is CAISPSAGALANEQFF. DNA of the CDR3: TGTGCCATCAGCCCTTCGGCGGGGGCCCTTGCCAATGAGCAGTTCTTC.

This clonotype was seen a handful of times. The rearrangement uses TRBV24-1 and TRBJ2-7, with D possibly TRBD2 on 5 matching bases. From germline, CDR1 is KGHDR and CDR2 SFDVKD. Trimming cost V 3 bases and J 3 bases, with 8 bases left between them. This CDR3 has 13 residues. The CDR3: CATSDDYGYEQYF. The CDR3 bases are TGTGCCACCAGTGATGACTACGGCTACGAGCAGTACTTC.

This clonotype turned up a few times. This chain connects TRBV4-1 to TRBJ1-2; D not resolved. Looked up from germline, CDR1 is MGHRA and CDR2 is YSYEKL. The V and J ends lost 0 bases and 2 bases respectively, with 7 bases between them. The CDR3 extends over 14 amino acids. The CDR3 DNA follows: TGCGCCAGCAGCCAAGACACCTTAAACTATGGCTACACCTTC. Protein sequence: CASSQDTLNYGYTF.